This is a list of T cell receptor beta chains from one sample in a study of blood T cells in healthy people across ages. TCRdb processed the 5' RACE reads anew with MiXCR; each CDR3 protein has one entry. The sample holds roughly 1.9 million distinct CDR3 sequences, around 40% seen once. Sequencing was carried out using blood. These receptors came from a human donor in good health. Both conserved end residues are part of each CDR3. The order of the fields is clone size, J gene, V gene, D gene, CDR3 DNA, CDR3 protein. A D gene is named only where the DNA matches it firmly. Some rows have no size entry. The others give once, few or many, or a class for an expanded clone.

few | TRBJ1-6 | TRBV5-1 | . | TGCGCCAGCAGCTTAATGAGGGGCAGAGATTCACCCCTCCACTTT | CASSLMRGRDSPLHF
. | TRBJ2-5 | TRBV10-3 | . | TGTGCCATCTCGAGTGGGGCTGAAGAGACCCAGTACTTC | CAISSGAEETQYF
few | TRBJ2-1 | TRBV28 | TRBD1 | TGTGCCACCTCGGACAGGGTCAGGGAGCAGTTCTTC | CATSDRVREQFF
few | TRBJ2-7 | TRBV7-2 | . | TGTGCCAGCAGCTTGGGGCTAGCGATCTACGAGCAGTACTTC | CASSLGLAIYEQYF
. | TRBJ1-2 | TRBV24-1 | . | TGTGCCGCCAGTGATTCGGGCAGAAACTATGGCTACACCTTC | CAASDSGRNYGYTF
few | TRBJ1-4 | TRBV3-1 | . | TGTGCCAGCAGCCGGACAGCCCGAAAGAATGAAAAACTGTTTTTT | CASSRTARKNEKLFF
few | TRBJ2-3 | TRBV12-3/TRBV12-4 | TRBD2 | TGTGCCAGCAGTCCCGAGCGGGGAATCACAGATACGCAGTATTTT | CASSPERGITDTQYF
. | TRBJ1-5 | TRBV20-1 | . | TGCAGTGCTAGAGATCTTAGCAATCAGCCCCAGCATTTT | CSARDLSNQPQHF
few | TRBJ2-5 | TRBV5-1 | TRBD2 | TGCGCCAGCAGCTGGAGACTAGCGGGGGGGCTGGAGACCCAGTACTTC | CASSWRLAGGLETQYF
few | TRBJ2-4 | TRBV10-3 | TRBD2 | TGTGCCATCAGTGAGCCGGCGACGGGACTAGCGGTGGTTCAGTACTTC | CAISEPATGLAVVQYF
. | TRBJ1-5 | TRBV4-2 | . | TGTGCCAGCAGCCAAGAAGGGGAAGAGCCCCAGCATTTT | CASSQEGEEPQHF
many | TRBJ1-2 | TRBV6-5 | . | TGTGCCAGCAGTTCTAGAGGTGGCTACACCTTC | CASSSRGGYTF
. | TRBJ2-3 | TRBV5-1 | TRBD2 | TGCGCCAGCAGCCCGGGGGGGAGCACGGGTTACACAGATACGCAGTATTTT | CASSPGGSTGYTDTQYF
. | TRBJ1-5 | TRBV20-1 | . | TGCAGTGCTAGTGGGGGCTTTGAGGGCAATCAGCCCCAGCATTTT | CSASGGFEGNQPQHF
. | TRBJ2-4 | TRBV7-2 | . | TGTGCCAGCAGCTTATTATTTGAGCAGTACTTC | CASSLLFEQYF
. | TRBJ2-1 | TRBV12-3/TRBV12-4 | TRBD2 | TGTGCCAGCAGTTTAGGGCGGGGGGTAAACAATGAGCAGTTCTTC | CASSLGRGVNNEQFF
few | TRBJ1-5 | TRBV20-1 | TRBD1 | TGCAGTGCTCGTCGACAGGGAGATCAGCCCCAGCATTTT | CSARRQGDQPQHF
once | TRBJ2-1 | TRBV28 | TRBD1 | TGTGCCAGCAGCTTCTCAAGACAGGGGAACAATGAGCAGTTCTTC | CASSFSRQGNNEQFF
. | TRBJ2-3 | TRBV6-5 | . | TGTGCCAGCAGCCGGGTCGACACAGATACGCAGTATTTT | CASSRVDTDTQYF
. | TRBJ1-2 | TRBV6-2/TRBV6-3 | . | TGTGCCAGCCACCCGGGACTGCAAAACTATGGCTACACCTTC | CASHPGLQNYGYTF
. | TRBJ2-1 | TRBV28 | . | TGTGCCAGCAGTTTATTGATTGGGGGTTACTCCTACAATGAGCAGTTCTTC | CASSLLIGGYSYNEQFF
few | TRBJ1-4 | TRBV7-2 | . | TGTGCCAGCAGCAATTACGGGACGGGAAATGAAAAACTGTTTTTT | CASSNYGTGNEKLFF
. | TRBJ1-1 | TRBV5-6 | . | TGTGCCAGCAGCTTTGATATGCGTGAAGCTTTCTTT | CASSFDMREAFF
few | TRBJ2-1 | TRBV29-1 | . | TGCAGCGGCGAGCAAGGGGGCAATGAGCAGTTCTTC | CSGEQGGNEQFF
. | TRBJ2-7 | TRBV20-1 | TRBD1 | TGCAGTGCTGGCTCCCCCACAGGGGCCGAGCAGTACTTC | CSAGSPTGAEQYF
. | TRBJ2-1 | TRBV27 | TRBD2 | TGTGCCAGCAGGACTAGCGGGGACAATGAGCAGTTCTTC | CASRTSGDNEQFF
few | TRBJ2-5 | TRBV7-2 | TRBD2 | TGTGCCAGCAGCTCGGGACTAGCGGGGAGGATACAAGAGACCCAGTACTTC | CASSSGLAGRIQETQYF
. | TRBJ1-2 | TRBV7-2 | . | TGTGCCAGCAGCTCAACCATGGCTAGGATTTATGGCTACACCTTC | CASSSTMARIYGYTF
few | TRBJ2-1 | TRBV12-3/TRBV12-4 | TRBD2 | TGTGCCAGCAAACAGCGGGGGGGCCGCAATGAGCAGTTCTTC | CASKQRGGRNEQFF
. | TRBJ2-5 | TRBV10-3 | . | TGTGCCAGCTACAGGGAAGGGGAGAAGACCCAGTACTTC | CASYREGEKTQYF
. | TRBJ1-5 | TRBV7-2 | TRBD1 | TGTGCCAGCAGCGACGGACAGGGGTGGCGTCAGCCCCAGCATTTT | CASSDGQGWRQPQHF
few | TRBJ2-1 | TRBV5-6 | . | TGTGCCAGCAGCTTTGGGGGGCCTAGGGCTTACAATGAGCAGTTCTTC | CASSFGGPRAYNEQFF
. | TRBJ2-3 | TRBV3-1 | . | TGTGCCAGCAGCCAAGAACGGACATATACGCAGTATTTT | CASSQERTYTQYF
. | TRBJ1-5 | TRBV6-5 | TRBD1 | TGTGCCAGCAGTTTTGGGACAGTAAAGATGGATAGCAATCAGCCCCAGCATTTT | CASSFGTVKMDSNQPQHF
. | TRBJ2-7 | TRBV11-2 | . | TGTGCCAGCAGCTTAACCGCAAGAAGCTACGAGCAGTACTTC | CASSLTARSYEQYF
. | TRBJ2-2 | TRBV7-2 | TRBD2 | TGTGCCAGCAGCTCTTCAGGACTAGCGACGAACACCGGGGAGCTGTTTTTT | CASSSSGLATNTGELFF
. | TRBJ2-2 | TRBV10-3 | . | TGTGCCATCAGTGAACGGCAGAGGAGCACCGGGGAGCTGTTTTTT | CAISERQRSTGELFF
. | TRBJ2-7 | TRBV3-1 | . | TGTGCCAGCAGCCCCTGGGGACTGGGCGAGCAGTACTTC | CASSPWGLGEQYF
. | TRBJ2-1 | TRBV5-5 | . | TGTGCCAGCAGCCCAGGGTCTAATTCTGATGAGCAGTTCTTC | CASSPGSNSDEQFF
few | TRBJ2-5 | TRBV7-2 | . | TGTGCCAGCAGCTTAGACAGGGTATTGGAGCAGTACTTC | CASSLDRVLEQYF
. | TRBJ2-3 | TRBV7-9 | . | TGTGCCAGCAGCCGGATGGCGGGGACTAGCACAGATACGCAGTATTTT | CASSRMAGTSTDTQYF
few | TRBJ2-5 | TRBV20-1 | TRBD2 | TGCAGTGCTAGTAGGCTAGCGGGGGGTGAGACCCAGTACTTC | CSASRLAGGETQYF
. | TRBJ1-2 | TRBV7-9 | TRBD1 | TGTGCCAGCAGCTCCTCAGGGGGCGCGGGCTATGGCTACACCTTC | CASSSSGGAGYGYTF
few | TRBJ2-1 | TRBV7-9 | TRBD1 | TGTGCCAGCAGGTCTGACAGGGCCGAGCAGTTCTTC | CASRSDRAEQFF
. | TRBJ1-5 | TRBV7-2 | . | TGTGCCAGCAGCTTACGTGGGAGCCGACAATGGCCCCAGCATTTT | CASSLRGSRQWPQHF
many | TRBJ2-3 | TRBV20-1 | . | TGCAGTGCTAGTGTTCCTAGGATCATCCCAGATACGCAGTATTTT | CSASVPRIIPDTQYF
few | TRBJ2-5 | TRBV20-1 | TRBD1 | TGCAGTGCCCGATCGGGACAGGGGATCCAAGAGACCCAGTACTTC | CSARSGQGIQETQYF
few | TRBJ1-1 | TRBV28 | TRBD1 | TGTGCCAGCAGTTCACCAGGGGGCCGTGGGAACACTGAAGCTTTCTTT | CASSSPGGRGNTEAFF
. | TRBJ2-7 | TRBV5-5 | . | TGTGCCAGCAGCTCGGGGGACTCCGAGATCTCCTACGAGCAGTACTTC | CASSSGDSEISYEQYF
few | TRBJ2-1 | TRBV7-6 | . | TGTGCCAGCAGACAGGACACACACCTCTACAATGAGCAGTTCTTC | CASRQDTHLYNEQFF
many | TRBJ2-7 | TRBV29-1 | . | TGCAGCGTTGATGGTGGAAACTCCTACGAGCAGTACTTC | CSVDGGNSYEQYF
few | TRBJ2-7 | TRBV20-1 | . | TGCAGTGCTAGAGATTACGGAGATGAGCAGTACTTC | CSARDYGDEQYF
. | TRBJ2-7 | TRBV28 | . | TGTGCCAGCAGTTTGAGTTGGGGGCACTCCAGGTACGAGCAGTACTTC | CASSLSWGHSRYEQYF
. | TRBJ2-7 | TRBV29-1 | . | TGCAGCGTTGAAGAACTTGTGGGGAGTATGAACGAGCAGTACTTC | CSVEELVGSMNEQYF
. | TRBJ2-3 | TRBV28 | . | TGTGCCAGCAGTGGGGATTTCCGATCCACAGATACGCAGTATTTT | CASSGDFRSTDTQYF
few | TRBJ1-5 | TRBV10-3 | TRBD1 | TGTGCCATCAGCGACCCTAAACAGGGGGCTACGAATCAGCCCCAGCATTTT | CAISDPKQGATNQPQHF
few | TRBJ2-7 | TRBV9 | . | TGTGCCAGCAGCGCTCGACAGTACTCCTACGAGCAGTACTTC | CASSARQYSYEQYF
. | TRBJ2-7 | TRBV6-2/TRBV6-3 | . | TGTGCCGGCAGTGACAGGATTGGAGAAATAAGCTCCTACGAGCAGTACTTC | CAGSDRIGEISSYEQYF